Below are 2 T cell receptor beta chains sequenced from a single sample in a study of shared clonotypes between healthy human individuals. Repertoires were generated with immunoSEQ multiplex PCR, while TCRdb's copy carries only in-frame clones and drops some. Here the sample spans some 2.1 million clones, just over 90% being singletons. Naive-designated CD8 cells lacked CD45RO, were positively enriched for CCR7, and omitted terminally differentiated effector memory CD45RA+ cells. Sequencing input: naive CD8+ T cells from PBMCs. Receptors were obtained from a man younger than 35 in good health. Some clones in this sample may be carry-over from other donors' samples.

The chain combines TRBV6-5 with TRBJ2-3; TRBD2 is a possible D gene (5 bases). CDR3 size: 14 residues. Germline V gene sequence: CDR1 MNHEY, CDR2 SVGAGI. Trimming removed 4 bases from V and 4 bases from J, with 12 bases in between. CDR3 region: CASSSSHYPDTQYF. The CDR3 nucleotides are TGTGCCAGCAGTTCTAGCCACTATCCAGATACGCAGTATTTT.

V usage is TRBV6-1 and J usage is TRBJ2-7; TRBD1 agrees at 7 bases. The CDR3 loop spans 15 amino acids. Germline CDR1 MNHNS, CDR2 SASEGT. J lost 0 bases, V lost 6 bases, and 8 bases had no gene match. The CDR3 here is CASSPTGTASYEQYF. The DNA of the CDR3 is TGTGCCAGCAGCCCCACCGGGACAGCCTCCTACGAGCAGTACTTC.